The 16 T cell receptor beta chains below come from one sample, sequenced in a study of CD8 T cells in ankylosing spondylitis. The antigens of these receptors remain unknown. Findings and caveats of the study: Characteristic of ankylosing spondylitis blood, it appeared, was a TCR beta motif comprising fewer than 10 highly homologous variants.

TCRdb reprocessed the 5' RACE reads via MiXCR and lists one record per CDR3 protein. The table shows about 420,000 distinct CDR3 sequences, with about 20% occurring only once. Sequenced: blood, either unsorted or a sorted T cell fraction (not recorded which). The receptors were gathered from a male donor with ankylosing spondylitis.

J is TRBJ2-6 and V is TRBV27; D is unresolved. V lost 3 bases, J lost 2 bases, and 8 bases lay in between. The germline CDR1 and CDR2 sequences are MNHEY and SMNVEV (reference sequence). This CDR3 comprises 15 residues. The CDR3 sequence: CASSFEGAGANVLTF. The CDR3 bases are TGTGCCAGCAGTTTTGAAGGAGCTGGGGCCAACGTCCTGACTTTC.

The rearrangement uses TRBV18 and TRBJ2-3; D not certain. This CDR3 has 17 residues. Trimming removed 2 bases from V and 3 bases from J, with 18 bases in between. The germline V gene encodes CDR1 KGHSH and CDR2 LQKENI. CDR3 region: CASSPSPPHSGTDTQYF. Here the CDR3 DNA reads TGTGCCAGCTCACCAAGTCCTCCTCACTCCGGGACAGATACGCAGTATTTT.

This clonotype showed up just a few times. The V call is TRBV14, the J call TRBJ2-3; D gene unclear. Trimming removed 2 bases at V and 6 bases at J, with 6 bases between. The germline gives CDR1 SGHDN, CDR2 FVKESK. This CDR3 has 12 amino acids. In nucleotides, the CDR3 is TGTGCCAGCAGCCAATTGAGGGATACGCAGTATTTT. Translated: CASSQLRDTQYF.

The rearrangement joins TRBV2 to TRBJ2-1; possibly TRBD2 for D (5 bases). Germline CDR1 reads SNHLY; CDR2 reads FYNNEI. V was clipped by 6 bases and J by 2 bases, with 17 bases between them. The length of the CDR3 is 16 residues. The CDR3, as DNA: TGTGCCAGCAGCTCAGATGGGGAGATTACCTACAATGAGCAGTTCTTC. Protein sequence: CASSSDGEITYNEQFF.

This sequence joins TRBV5-1 and TRBJ1-2; D may be TRBD1 (6 bases). Germline V CDR1 and CDR2: SGHRS, YFSETQ. The CDR3 has 14 amino acids. V was trimmed by 2 bases and J by 5 bases, leaving 13 bases between them. CDR3 sequence (DNA): TGCGCCAGCAGCTTTTTCGGGACAAGTTATGGCTACACCTTC. Translated: CASSFFGTSYGYTF.

The chain uses TRBV11-1 and TRBJ2-7; 11 bases are shared with TRBD2. CDR1 and CDR2 (germline): SGHAT, FQDESV (reference sequence). J gave up 5 bases and V 5 bases, and 17 bases lay outside the gene matches. CDR3 length: 18 amino acids. The CDR3 DNA reads TGTGCCAGCAGCCTTTACAGGGGTAGCGGGAGGGCCGTAAACGAGCAGTACTTC. It encodes CASSLYRGSGRAVNEQYF. The full variable domain, completed using reference TRBV11-1 and TRBJ2-7, is EAEVAQSPRYKITEKSQAVAFWCDPISGHATLYWYRQILGQGPELLVQFQDESVVDDSQLPKDRFSAERLKGVDSTLKIQPAELGDSAMYLCASSLYRGSGRAVNEQYFGPGTRLTVT.

V usage is TRBV11-3 and J usage is TRBJ2-3; a weak D match, TRBD2 (6 bases). The V end lost 7 bases, the J end lost 2 bases, and 10 bases lay between the germline ends. The CDR3 has 13 residues. Looked up from germline, CDR1 is SGHNT and CDR2 is YENEEA. CDR3 loop: CASNRDFTDTQYF. Here the CDR3 DNA reads TGTGCCAGCAACCGGGACTTCACAGATACGCAGTATTTT.

About this clonotype: In this CDR3 the conserved last residue, phenylalanine or tryptophan, is missing, so a read error is likely. CDR3: CASSLDSYSPLHI. The CDR3 DNA reads TGTGCCAGCAGCTTGGACAGCTATTCACCCCTCCACATT. The chain combines TRBV7-9 with TRBJ1-6, with D perhaps matching TRBD1 (6 bases). The germline V gene has CDR1 SEHNR and CDR2 FQNEAQ (reference sequence). The CDR3 runs 13 residues. V shed 3 bases and J shed 8 bases, with 8 bases lying between them.

This chain connects TRBV11-2 to TRBJ2-2; possible D gene TRBD2, 5 bases. CDR3 size: 14 residues. The germline V gene has CDR1 SGHAT and CDR2 FQNNGV. Trimming took off 8 bases at V and 3 bases at J, with 13 bases between the two ends. This CDR3 is CASDTRGYTGELFF. The CDR3, as DNA: TGTGCCAGCGATACCCGGGGTTACACCGGGGAGCTGTTTTTT.

DNA of the CDR3: TGTGCCAGCAGCTCTCAGGGTGCGAGGGGCACCGGGGAGCTGTTTTTT. Residues: CASSSQGARGTGELFF. This rearrangement joins TRBV7-3 to TRBJ2-2; tentatively, D is TRBD1 or TRBD2 (5 bases each). CDR3 length: 16 amino acids. The V gene lost 4 bases and the J gene lost 4 bases, with 16 bases spanning the gap. CDR1 and CDR2 (germline): SGHTA, FQGTGA.

This chain connects TRBV6-1 to TRBJ2-5; 15 nucleotides match TRBD2. This CDR3 contains 18 residues. V shed 4 bases, J shed 2 bases, and the junction held 8 bases outside the gene matches. The germline gives CDR1 MNHNS, CDR2 SASEGT. CDR3 amino acids: CASSVGRGLAGGQETQYF. The CDR3 DNA reads TGTGCCAGCAGTGTGGGCAGGGGACTAGCGGGAGGACAAGAGACCCAGTACTTC.

The CDR3 DNA reads as TGTGCCAGCAGTGATGAGACAGGTGATCAGCCCCAGCATTTT. Translation gives CASSDETGDQPQHF. The V gene is TRBV25-1, the J gene TRBJ1-5; possibly TRBD1 for D (6 bases). V was trimmed by 3 bases and J by 5 bases, leaving 11 bases between them. This CDR3 comprises 14 residues. The V gene's germline CDR1 is MGHDK and CDR2 SYGVNS. Drawing the rest from reference TRBV25-1 and TRBJ1-5, the complete variable domain is EADIYQTPRYLVIGTGKKITLECSQTMGHDKMYWYQQDPGMELHLIHYSYGVNSTEKGDLSSESTVSRIRTEHFPLTLESARPSHTSQYLCASSDETGDQPQHFGDGTRLSIL.

This clonotype was counted many times. J is TRBJ2-1 and V is TRBV29-1; D is ambiguous. The CDR3 runs 12 residues. With 7 bases removed from V and 0 bases from J, the gap between germline ends came to 7 bases. Germline-derived CDR1 and CDR2 are SQVTM and ANQGSEA. CDR3 residues: CSANPSYNEQFF. CDR3 DNA: TGCAGCGCCAACCCCTCCTACAATGAGCAGTTCTTC.

This chain connects TRBV7-9 to TRBJ2-3, with 7 bases matching TRBD2. The CDR3 is 16 residues long. The V segment lost 1 base and the J segment 0 bases; nucleotides outside the gene matches: 4. Germline V gene data show CDR1 as SEHNR and CDR2 as FQNEAQ (reference sequence). CDR3 protein: CASSLDRAGSTDTQYF. Written as DNA, the CDR3 is TGTGCCAGCAGCTTAGACCGAGCGGGAAGCACAGATACGCAGTATTTT.

The chain couples TRBV7-2 to TRBJ2-1, with D hard to call. Germline values: CDR1 SGHTA, CDR2 FQGNSA. V was pared by 1 base and J by 8 bases, with 9 bases between. The CDR3 spans 13 residues. The CDR3 reads CASSLVAVDEQFF. CDR3 nucleotide sequence: TGTGCCAGCAGCTTAGTAGCAGTCGATGAGCAGTTCTTC.

In this sample, this clonotype turned up many times. The rearrangement uses TRBV2 and TRBJ1-2, with 10 bases identical to TRBD1. Unmatched junction bases numbered 16, after V lost 7 bases and J lost 8 bases. Looked up from germline, CDR1 is SNHLY and CDR2 is FYNNEI. The CDR3 spans 16 residues. This chain's CDR3 is CASTRDRGPLTKGYTF. CDR3 nucleotides: TGTGCCAGCACCCGGGACAGGGGACCCCTGACTAAAGGCTACACCTTC. Complete variable domain (other parts from reference TRBV2 and TRBJ1-2): EPEVTQTPSHQVTQMGQEVILRCVPISNHLYFYWYRQILGQKVEFLVSFYNNEISEKSEIFDDQFSVERPDGSNFTLKIRSTKLEDSAMYFCASTRDRGPLTKGYTFGSGTRLTVV.